In its sample, the clone carrying this T cell receptor (beta chain) was seen once. The data were obtained in a study of shared clonotypes between healthy human individuals. Replicate PCRs from sorted subsets contained around 200 ng DNA, which is tens of thousands of T cell genomes. This table comes from immunoSEQ multiplex PCR, and its TCRdb copy is limited to in-frame clones, with some not included. The sample comprises hundreds of thousands of clones, 95% to 98% of which are singletons, and around 0.3% rests with the top ten. As defined, naive CD8 cells were CD45RO-negative and positively selected for CCR7, with terminally differentiated effector memory CD45RA+ cells excluded. There are 14 residues in the CDR3. Germline-derived CDR1 and CDR2 are WNHNN and SYGVQD (reference sequence). V was trimmed by 3 bases and J by 3 bases, leaving 9 bases between them.

This sequence joins TRBV10-1 and TRBJ2-1; maybe TRBD1 (5 bases). Material for sequencing was naive CD8+ T cells sorted from blood. This clonotype was obtained from a man aged 30 to 39 in good health. Here the CDR3 reads CASSDTDSYNEQFF. CDR3 bases: TGCGCCAGCAGTGATACCGACAGCTACAATGAGCAGTTCTTC.